The rows below give T cell receptor beta chains drawn from one sample of a study of identical twins. In TCRdb, the 5' RACE reads were re-called with MiXCR into one record per CDR3 protein. The profile covers fewer than 250,000 distinct CDR3 sequences, with approximately 7.3% appearing a single time and roughly 5% taken by the ten largest. These records were also assigned to another study, of yellow fever vaccine responses in identical twins.

Sequencing was performed on CD8+ T cells sorted from blood. The source is a woman younger than 30 in good health. The CDR3 runs from the conserved cysteine through the conserved F or W. Fields, in order: clone size, CDR3 length, D gene, J gene, V gene, CDR3 protein, CDR3 DNA. The D gene is left open where the match is weak. Only some rows state a clone size, as once, few, many or a class for expanded clones.

>many|15|-|TRBJ2-3|TRBV7-9
CASSLGQASTDTQYF
TGTGCCAGCAGCTTAGGACAGGCTAGCACAGATACGCAGTATTTT
>many|13|-|TRBJ2-3|TRBV9
CASSVLTEDTQYF
TGTGCCAGCAGCGTACTGACAGAAGATACGCAGTATTTT
>-|14|TRBD1|TRBJ2-7|TRBV7-9
CASSLVRGLDEQYF
TGTGCCAGCAGCTTAGTCAGGGGGCTTGACGAGCAGTACTTC
>few|19|TRBD1|TRBJ1-5|TRBV28
CASSFVWEGQGVGNQPQHF
TGTGCCAGCAGTTTCGTTTGGGAGGGACAGGGGGTAGGCAATCAGCCCCAGCATTTT
>few|12|-|TRBJ2-1|TRBV6-1
CASRRSANEQFF
TGTGCCAGCAGACGAAGCGCCAATGAGCAGTTCTTC
>few|16|-|TRBJ2-1|TRBV20-1
CSARDGVGSSYNEQFF
TGCAGTGCTAGAGATGGGGTCGGGAGCTCCTACAATGAGCAGTTCTTC
>-|15|-|TRBJ2-7|TRBV5-4
CASSFGVPGAYEQYF
TGTGCCAGCAGCTTCGGAGTCCCCGGGGCTTACGAGCAGTACTTC
>-|16|TRBD2|TRBJ2-1|TRBV7-6
CASSTGSGAYYNEQFF
TGTGCCAGCAGCACCGGGAGCGGGGCGTACTACAATGAGCAGTTCTTC
>many|15|-|TRBJ2-5|TRBV12-3/TRBV12-4
CASSSPQGPQETQYF
TGTGCCAGCAGTTCGCCTCAGGGGCCCCAAGAGACCCAGTACTTC
>few|13|-|TRBJ2-2|TRBV5-1
CASSPKLGGELFF
TGCGCCAGCAGCCCCAAATTAGGTGGGGAGCTGTTTTTT
>-|14|TRBD2|TRBJ2-5|TRBV4-1
CASSQDASGETQYF
TGCGCCAGCAGCCAAGATGCTAGCGGGGAGACCCAGTACTTC
>-|17|TRBD1|TRBJ2-1|TRBV25-1
CASSDADRGGLYNEQFF
TGTGCCAGCAGTGATGCGGACAGGGGGGGGCTTTACAATGAGCAGTTCTTC
>few|13|-|TRBJ2-1|TRBV27
CASSLSVYNEQFF
TGTGCCAGCAGTTTATCGGTATACAATGAGCAGTTCTTC
>many|16|TRBD1|TRBJ2-4|TRBV20-1
CSAYGQDGWAKNIQYF
TGCAGTGCTTACGGACAGGACGGTTGGGCCAAAAACATTCAGTACTTC
>few|15|TRBD2|TRBJ2-1|TRBV2
CASSALAGRYNEQFF
TGTGCCAGCAGTGCTCTAGCGGGACGGTACAATGAGCAGTTCTTC
>-|13|-|TRBJ1-2|TRBV27
CASSLSPDYGFTF
TGTGCCAGCAGTTTATCTCCGGACTATGGCTTCACCTTC
>-|12|-|TRBJ1-3|TRBV5-6
CASSGQGDTIYF
TGTGCCAGCAGCGGGCAGGGAGACACCATATATTTT
>-|14|TRBD2|TRBJ2-1|TRBV11-2
CASSLGTSAGEQFF
TGTGCCAGCAGCTTGGGGACTAGCGCGGGTGAGCAGTTCTTC
>-|15|-|TRBJ2-1|TRBV6-5
CASSYGNGDYNEQFF
TGTGCCAGCAGTTACGGGAACGGAGACTACAATGAGCAGTTCTTC
>many|14|TRBD1|TRBJ2-7|TRBV4-1
CASSQRTGVYEQYF
TGCGCCAGCAGCCAGAGGACAGGGGTCTACGAGCAGTACTTC
>many|13|TRBD1|TRBJ2-4|TRBV27
CASSLGTENIQYF
TGTGCCAGCAGTTTAGGGACAGAAAACATTCAGTACTTC
>many|16|TRBD1|TRBJ2-3|TRBV15
CATSRDRGQGTDTQYF
TGTGCCACCAGCAGGGATCGGGGACAGGGCACAGATACGCAGTATTTT
>few|15|TRBD2|TRBJ2-1|TRBV7-9
CASSPAGEHYNEQFF
TGTGCCAGCAGCCCAGCGGGGGAACACTACAATGAGCAGTTCTTC
>-|12|TRBD1|TRBJ2-1|TRBV24-1
CATGQVGNEQFF
TGTGCCACGGGACAGGTTGGCAATGAGCAGTTCTTC
>many|15|-|TRBJ1-5|TRBV5-8
CASSLGRLGNQPQHF
TGTGCCAGCAGCTTAGGGAGATTGGGCAATCAGCCCCAGCATTTT
>few|15|-|TRBJ2-1|TRBV7-9
CASTSPLTTANEQFF
TGTGCCAGCACCTCCCCTCTGACAACGGCGAATGAGCAGTTCTTC
>few|14|-|TRBJ2-5|TRBV5-6
CASSYGDIGETQYF
TGTGCCAGCAGCTACGGGGACATCGGGGAGACCCAGTACTTC
>few|16|TRBD2|TRBJ2-1|TRBV10-2
CASSESTSGSNGEQFF
TGCGCCAGCAGTGAGTCGACTAGCGGGAGTAACGGTGAGCAGTTCTTC
>many|19|TRBD1|TRBJ2-4|TRBV18
CASSPTGTGDVLAKNIQYF
TGTGCCAGCTCACCTACCGGGACAGGGGATGTACTAGCCAAAAACATTCAGTACTTC
>-|16|TRBD2|TRBJ2-7|TRBV9
CASSVGVLAGGHEQYF
TGTGCCAGCAGCGTAGGGGTACTAGCGGGAGGCCACGAGCAGTACTTC
>few|17|TRBD2|TRBJ2-3|TRBV6-1
CASSEQRLAGTTDTQYF
TGTGCCAGCAGTGAACAAAGGCTAGCGGGTACCACAGATACCCAGTATTTT
>many|12|-|TRBJ1-1|TRBV12-3/TRBV12-4
CASSFKNTEAFF
TGTGCCAGCAGTTTTAAGAACACTGAAGCTTTCTTT
>few|14|TRBD1|TRBJ1-1|TRBV3-1
CASSQRTGEGGAFF
TGTGCCAGCAGCCAAAGGACAGGGGAAGGGGGAGCTTTCTTT
>few|17|-|TRBJ2-1|TRBV29-1
CSVEDRWQSSSYNEQFF
TGCAGCGTTGAAGATCGTTGGCAATCGAGCTCCTACAATGAGCAGTTCTTC
>-|23|-|TRBJ2-7|TRBV6-4
CASRGLGESHPSPPPGSTYEQYF
TGTGCCAGCAGGGGCCTCGGGGAATCACACCCTTCGCCCCCCCCGGGATCAACCTACGAGCAGTACTTC
>many|17|-|TRBJ2-2|TRBV27
CASSLPHVRGGTGELFF
TGTGCCAGCAGTTTACCTCACGTGAGGGGAGGCACCGGGGAGCTGTTTTTT
>few|14|-|TRBJ1-6|TRBV12-3/TRBV12-4
CASNSFGYNSPLHF
TGTGCCAGCAATAGTTTTGGTTATAATTCACCCCTCCACTTT
>-|15|-|TRBJ1-1|TRBV7-9
CASSPDSAANTEAFF
TGTGCCAGCAGCCCAGATTCGGCAGCGAACACTGAAGCTTTCTTT
>few|14|-|TRBJ1-1|TRBV7-9
CASNIGTGNTEAFF
TGTGCCAGCAATATAGGGACCGGGAACACTGAAGCTTTCTTT
>-|13|-|TRBJ1-1|TRBV7-6
CASSAGRGTEAFF
TGTGCCAGCAGCGCGGGCCGGGGCACTGAAGCTTTCTTT
>few|14|-|TRBJ2-5|TRBV9
CASSVWGSQETQYF
TGTGCCAGCAGCGTATGGGGGAGCCAAGAGACCCAGTACTTC
>-|18|-|TRBJ2-6|TRBV28
CASSTRTRSDSGANVLTF
TGTGCCAGCAGTACTAGGACAAGGTCAGACTCTGGGGCCAACGTCCTGACTTTC
>-|15|-|TRBJ2-3|TRBV15
CATSRDLQGTDTQYF
TGTGCCACCAGCAGAGATTTGCAGGGGACAGATACGCAGTATTTT
>-|20|TRBD2|TRBJ2-1|TRBV11-1
CASSLGTWTSGSGSYNEQFF
TGTGCCAGCAGCTTAGGAACCTGGACTAGCGGGAGCGGATCCTACAATGAGCAGTTCTTC
>many|15|TRBD2|TRBJ2-1|TRBV7-9
CASSLLSGGGNEQFF
TGTGCCAGCAGCTTGTTAAGCGGGGGGGGGAATGAGCAGTTCTTC
>many|13|-|TRBJ2-2|TRBV4-1
CASSTSSTGELFF
TGCGCCAGCAGCACTAGTTCCACCGGGGAGCTGTTTTTT
>-|16|TRBD2|TRBJ2-5|TRBV20-1
CSACEPTSGDQETQYF
TGCAGTGCTTGTGAGCCGACTAGCGGGGACCAAGAGACCCAGTACTTC
>many|14|-|TRBJ2-1|TRBV4-1
CASSQGVADNEQFF
TGCGCCAGCAGCCAAGGCGTAGCGGACAATGAGCAGTTCTTC
>many|15|-|TRBJ2-7|TRBV7-9
CASSLEPGLQYEQYF
TGTGCCAGCAGCTTAGAACCGGGACTGCAATACGAGCAGTACTTC
>-|17|TRBD2|TRBJ2-1|TRBV20-1
CSARPRTSGRAFGEQFF
TGCAGTGCTAGACCCCGGACTAGCGGGAGGGCCTTCGGTGAGCAGTTCTTC
>many|15|TRBD1|TRBJ1-2|TRBV3-1
CASSSPGQGAYGYTF
TGTGCCAGCAGCTCTCCGGGACAGGGGGCCTATGGCTACACCTTC
>many|14|-|TRBJ2-1|TRBV6-4
CASSEGDSWGEQFF
TGTGCCAGCAGTGAAGGGGACTCTTGGGGTGAGCAGTTCTTC
>many|13|-|TRBJ1-2|TRBV28
CASSFRGGDGYTF
TGTGCCAGCAGTTTTAGGGGAGGCGATGGCTACACCTTC
>-|16|TRBD2|TRBJ2-2|TRBV4-1
CASSQRTLADTGELFF
TGCGCCAGCAGCCAGAGGACACTAGCGGACACCGGGGAGCTGTTTTTT
>many|15|-|TRBJ2-5|TRBV7-2
CASSPWSGVQETQYF
TGTGCCAGCAGCCCATGGTCGGGGGTACAAGAGACCCAGTACTTC